These 27 T cell receptor beta chains originate from one sample sequenced in a study of response to subunit inactivated influenza vaccine. From the RT-PCR reads, TCRdb called clonotypes with MiXCR, one entry per CDR3 protein. The profile shows approximately 500,000 distinct CDR3 sequences, 10% to 15% of them singletons. The source was PBMCs from blood, collected 35 to 45 days after vaccination. Source of these receptors: a man between 45 and 60 years old who received an inactivated influenza vaccine.

DNA of the CDR3: TGTGCCAGTACCAAAGCTTATAGAATACAGGGAAGCCACTATGGCTACACCTTC. Protein sequence: CASTKAYRIQGSHYGYTF. The chain has TRBV19 and TRBJ1-2; the D gene is possibly TRBD1 (6 bases). The germline CDR1 and CDR2 sequences are LNHDA and SQIVND (reference sequence). The CDR3 length is 18 residues. The ends were cut back, 7 bases at V and 3 bases at J, with 27 bases in the middle.

V and J are TRBV5-1 and TRBJ1-1; 7 bases map to TRBD1. The CDR3 has 16 amino acids. Trimming cost V 1 base and J 3 bases; bases outside gene matches: 9. Germline CDR1 reads SGHRS; CDR2 reads YFSETQ. CDR3 nucleotides: TGCGCCAGCAGCTTGTTTAATCAGGGGGGTGACACTGAAGCTTTCTTT. Protein product: CASSLFNQGGDTEAFF. Full variable domain (missing parts from reference TRBV5-1 and TRBJ1-1): KAGVTQTPRYLIKTRGQQVTLSCSPISGHRSVSWYQQTPGQGLQFLFEYFSETQRNKGNFPGRFSGRQFSNSRSEMNVSTLELGDSALYLCASSLFNQGGDTEAFFGQGTRLTVV.

This clonotype was recorded many times. This chain connects TRBV7-2 to TRBJ1-6; 8 bases match TRBD1. V was clipped by 4 bases and J by 5 bases; unmatched bases: 7. The CDR3 is 16 residues long. Germline CDR1 and CDR2: SGHTA and FQGNSA. CDR3: CASSSSWTGNNSPLHF. Here the CDR3 DNA reads TGTGCCAGCAGCTCGTCTTGGACAGGGAATAATTCACCCCTCCACTTT.

There are a few counts of this clonotype. V gene TRBV20-1 combines with J gene TRBJ2-2; either TRBD1 or TRBD2 may fit D (5 bases each). This CDR3 spans 17 amino acids. The V end was cut by 0 bases, the J end by 0 bases, with 14 bases between. The germline gives CDR1 DFQATT, CDR2 SNEGSKA (reference sequence). CDR3 loop: CSARDGKRGANTGELFF. The CDR3 nucleotides read TGCAGTGCTAGAGATGGAAAGAGGGGCGCGAACACCGGGGAGCTGTTTTTT.

The rearrangement uses TRBV5-1 and TRBJ1-1; 7 positions match TRBD1. J lost 5 bases, V lost 0 bases, and 7 bases had no gene match. CDR1 is SGHRS, CDR2 YFSETQ, per germline. The length of the CDR3 is 15 residues. CDR3 coding DNA: TGCGCCAGCAGCTTGGCGAGAGGGGGCCGGACTGAAGCTTTCTTT. It yields the protein CASSLARGGRTEAFF.

The sample holds many counts of this clonotype. The chain joins TRBV18 to TRBJ2-7; D remains unclear. Germline V CDR1 and CDR2: KGHSH, LQKENI. Trimming took off 5 bases at V and 0 bases at J, with 8 bases between the two ends. The length of the CDR3 is 13 residues. CDR3 nucleotides: TGTGCCAGCTCAATGGACCTCTCCTACGAGCAGTACTTC. Translation gives CASSMDLSYEQYF.

The CDR3: CASSRDPLDNEQFF. The CDR3 DNA follows: TGTGCCAGCAGTCGGGACCCTTTGGACAATGAGCAGTTCTTC. The gene calls are TRBV6-2 or TRBV6-3 and TRBJ2-1, with D tentatively TRBD1 or TRBD2 (5 bases each). CDR3 length equals 14 residues. The V end was cut by 5 bases, the J end by 5 bases, with 13 bases between. Per germline, CDR1 MNHEY and CDR2 SVGEGT.

This clonotype was seen more than once but under ten times. The CDR3 is CSAGQRDTEAFF. In DNA, the CDR3 is TGCAGTGCGGGACAGCGAGACACTGAAGCTTTCTTT. This rearrangement joins TRBV20-1 to TRBJ1-1; 7 bases align to TRBD1. The V segment lost 6 bases and the J segment 3 bases; nucleotides outside the gene matches: 4. Germline lookup yields CDR1 DFQATT and CDR2 SNEGSKA (reference sequence). CDR3 length: 12 residues.

The rearrangement links TRBV7-9 to TRBJ2-7, with 9 bases matching TRBD1. The V gene end was trimmed by 5 bases and the J gene end by 5 bases; junction bases not matched to a gene: 4. The CDR3 length is 13 residues. The germline gives CDR1 SEHNR, CDR2 FQNEAQ (reference sequence). The CDR3: CASSHRGLNEQYF. Here the CDR3 DNA reads TGTGCCAGCAGCCACAGGGGGCTCAACGAGCAGTACTTC.

This clonotype was recorded many times. The V and J genes are TRBV4-1 and TRBJ1-4, with 9 nucleotides matching TRBD1. CDR1 and CDR2 (germline): MGHRA, YSYEKL. The ends lost 7 bases at V and 0 bases at J; junction bases unmatched: 9. This CDR3 has 17 amino acids. In nucleotides, the CDR3 is TGCGCCAGCACCGGGACAGGGATTCTTGCAACTAATGAAAAACTGTTTTTT. This gives the protein CASTGTGILATNEKLFF.

This clonotype has just a few counts. J is TRBJ2-5 and V is TRBV18; 7 bases align to TRBD2. Germline CDR1 is KGHSH and CDR2 is LQKENI. J was trimmed by 0 bases and V by 1 base; bases with no gene match: 8. The CDR3 covers 17 residues. The CDR3 here is CASSPLRFAGDQETQYF. The CDR3 coding sequence is TGTGCCAGCTCACCACTTCGTTTTGCGGGGGACCAAGAGACCCAGTACTTC.

This clonotype has a handful of counts. The chain has TRBV7-8 and TRBJ2-1, with 13 nucleotides matching TRBD2. Germline-derived CDR1 and CDR2 are SGHVS and FQNEAQ. The J segment lost 4 bases and the V segment lost 5 bases, leaving 5 bases of the junction unmatched. The CDR3 is 16 residues long. CDR3 amino acids: CASSARLAGGYNEQFF. In DNA, the CDR3 is TGTGCCAGCAGCGCCCGACTAGCGGGGGGTTACAATGAGCAGTTCTTC.

The J gene is TRBJ2-5, the V gene TRBV27, with TRBD2 matching over 8 bases. Germline V lookup: CDR1 MNHEY, CDR2 SMNVEV (reference sequence). With 4 bases clipped from V and 0 bases from J, the junction kept 4 bases outside the gene matches. The CDR3 spans 15 residues. In DNA, the CDR3 is TGTGCCAGCAGTTGGTCAGCGGGGGACCAAGAGACCCAGTACTTC. Translating it yields CASSWSAGDQETQYF.

The chain employs TRBV12-3 or TRBV12-4 and TRBJ2-1; TRBD2 aligns across 8 bases. This CDR3 region has 15 residues. V lost 3 bases, J lost 10 bases, and 11 bases stayed unmatched. The CDR3 here is CASSFSRGGRVEQFF. The CDR3 coding sequence is TGTGCCAGCAGTTTCTCTCGGGGGGGCAGGGTCGAGCAGTTCTTC.

V gene TRBV7-9 combines with J gene TRBJ2-7; 10 bases match TRBD1. The germline V gene has CDR1 SEHNR and CDR2 FQNEAQ (reference sequence). Trimming removed 4 bases from V and 2 bases from J; junction bases left unmatched: 8. There are 16 residues in the CDR3. Here the CDR3 reads CASSSRPGTGAYEQYF. The CDR3 DNA reads as TGTGCCAGCAGCTCCCGGCCAGGGACAGGGGCCTACGAGCAGTACTTC. The whole variable domain, remainder taken from reference TRBV7-9 and TRBJ2-7, is DTGVSQNPRHKITKRGQNVTFRCDPISEHNRLYWYRQTLGQGPEFLTYFQNEAQLEKSRLLSDRFSAERPKGSFSTLEIQRTEQGDSAMYLCASSSRPGTGAYEQYFGPGTRLTVT.

This clonotype has just a few counts. The rearrangement joins TRBV4-1 to TRBJ2-5; 9 bases are shared with TRBD2. CDR1 and CDR2 (germline): MGHRA, YSYEKL. There are 14 residues in the CDR3. After removal of 2 bases from V and 8 bases from J, the junction contained 6 bases not matched to a gene. CDR3 sequence reads: CASSQLAGFETQYF. CDR3 coding DNA: TGCGCCAGCAGCCAACTAGCGGGGTTTGAAACCCAGTACTTC.

V is TRBV7-2 and J is TRBJ2-7; 12 positions match TRBD2. The germline V gene encodes CDR1 SGHTA and CDR2 FQGNSA. V lost 6 bases to trimming and J lost 3 bases; unmatched junction nucleotides: 9. This CDR3 contains 16 residues. CDR3 sequence: CASSRTSGAPFYEQYF. The DNA of the CDR3 is TGTGCCAGCAGTCGGACTAGCGGGGCCCCTTTCTACGAGCAGTACTTC.

V and J are TRBV24-1 and TRBJ2-5, with 9 bases lining up with TRBD2. Losses at the gene ends were 0 bases for V and 0 bases for J; bases not matched to a gene: 1. This CDR3 region has 16 residues. Germline assignment: CDR1 KGHDR and CDR2 SFDVKD. CDR3 sequence: CATSDLTSGYQETQYF. Written as DNA, the CDR3 is TGTGCCACCAGTGATTTGACTAGCGGGTACCAAGAGACCCAGTACTTC.

The gene calls are TRBV2 and TRBJ2-3, with D possibly TRBD2 on 6 matching bases. The CDR3 covers 18 residues. The V gene lost 4 bases and the J gene lost 7 bases, with 27 bases spanning the gap. CDR1 is SNHLY, CDR2 FYNNEI, per germline. CDR3 sequence (DNA): TGTGCCAGCAGTGGGCGTTTTTCAAGCGGGCATGGGGGTAATACGCAGTATTTT. Its translation is CASSGRFSSGHGGNTQYF.

This clonotype has a handful of counts. The V call is TRBV27, the J call TRBJ2-5; TRBD2 matches 12 bases. From germline, CDR1 is MNHEY and CDR2 SMNVEV (reference sequence). The CDR3 extends over 15 amino acids. Germline trimming cut 3 bases from V and 4 bases from J; bases unmatched to any gene: 3. The CDR3 coding sequence is TGTGCCAGCAGTTTCGCGGGACTAGCGGGAGAGACCCAGTACTTC. It yields the protein CASSFAGLAGETQYF.

The chain joins TRBV7-2 to TRBJ1-2, with D possibly being TRBD1 (5 bases). Trimming removed 4 bases from V and 3 bases from J, with 9 bases in between. Germline V gene lookup returns CDR1 SGHTA and CDR2 FQGNSA. CDR3 length equals 13 residues. In DNA, the CDR3 is TGTGCCAGCAGCTCAGGGCTCGACTATGGCTACACCTTC. Amino acid sequence: CASSSGLDYGYTF. The full variable domain, rest sourced from reference TRBV7-2 and TRBJ1-2, is GAGVSQSPSNKVTEKGKDVELRCDPISGHTALYWYRQSLGQGLEFLIYFQGNSAPDKSGLPSDRFSAERTGGSVSTLTIQRTQQEDSAVYLCASSSGLDYGYTFGSGTRLTVV.

This clonotype was observed a single time. J is TRBJ2-7 and V is TRBV6-1; TRBD2 is a possible D gene (6 bases). V was trimmed by 0 bases and J by 5 bases, leaving 14 bases between them. The germline V gene encodes CDR1 MNHNS and CDR2 SASEGT. The CDR3 is 15 residues long. For the CDR3, the DNA is TGTGCCAGCAGTGAAGCTGGGAGGTGGTTAGACGAGCAGTACTTC. It specifies CASSEAGRWLDEQYF.

The V call is TRBV4-2, the J call TRBJ1-1; TRBD1 is a possible D gene (6 bases). The CDR3 length is 16 residues. V was cut by 5 bases and J by 1 base, with 17 bases left in between. Germline CDR1 is LGHNA and CDR2 is YNFKEQ. The CDR3 loop reads CASSVIYRDQNTEAFF. CDR3 coding DNA: TGTGCCAGCAGCGTGATTTACAGGGACCAGAACACTGAAGCTTTCTTT.

The V gene is TRBV5-5, the J gene TRBJ2-1; D is perhaps TRBD1 or TRBD2 (5 bases each). V was shortened by 5 bases and J by 1 base, with 16 bases between the two germline ends. This CDR3 is built from 16 residues. Germline lookup yields CDR1 SGHKS and CDR2 YYEKEE (reference sequence). CDR3 in amino acids: CASSFLGTKSYNEQFF. The CDR3 bases are TGTGCCAGCAGTTTCCTAGGGACCAAATCCTACAATGAGCAGTTCTTC. The full variable domain, rest sourced from reference TRBV5-5 and TRBJ2-1, is DAGVTQSPTHLIKTRGQQVTLRCSPISGHKSVSWYQQVLGQGPQFIFQYYEKEERGRGNFPDRFSARQFPNYSSELNVNALLLGDSALYLCASSFLGTKSYNEQFFGPGTRLTVL.

This clonotype showed up just a few times. J is TRBJ1-5 and V is TRBV7-9; maybe TRBD1 (5 bases). The CDR3 is 15 residues long. Germline values: CDR1 SEHNR, CDR2 FQNEAQ (reference sequence). Trimming left V 5 bases short and J 0 bases short, with 11 bases between. This chain's CDR3 is CASSEGQGSNQPQHF. The CDR3 DNA follows: TGTGCCAGCAGCGAGGGGCAGGGTAGCAATCAGCCCCAGCATTTT.

This clonotype occurred a few times. This chain uses TRBV7-2 with TRBJ2-7; D call uncertain. The V and J ends lost 5 bases and 3 bases respectively, with 14 bases between them. From germline, CDR1 is SGHTA and CDR2 FQGNSA. The CDR3 is 14 amino acids. The CDR3 sequence: CASSPRALDYEQYF. CDR3 sequence (DNA): TGTGCCAGCAGCCCCCGGGCCCTTGACTACGAGCAGTACTTC.

This clonotype has a handful of counts. The chain recombines TRBV7-2 with TRBJ2-5, with no clear D. The CDR3 loop spans 14 amino acids. V gave up 2 bases and J gave up 1 base, with 8 bases separating them. The germline V gene encodes CDR1 SGHTA and CDR2 FQGNSA. The CDR3 here is CASSLPLLQETQYF. The CDR3 nucleotides are TGTGCCAGCAGCTTACCTTTACTCCAAGAGACCCAGTACTTC.